This T cell receptor beta chain was identified during a study of blood T cells in healthy people across ages. The donors, all healthy, were Caucasians living in Russia, aged about 6 to 95. This clonotype was seen a handful of times. What it binds is unknown. General study points: A greater number of naive CD4+ cells and higher diversity distinguished long-lived donors from aged donors. The CMV status of each donor remained undetermined, and this could have confounded shifts in expanded clonotypes.

Germline CDR1 reads MNHEY; CDR2 reads SVGAGI. The CDR3 has 13 amino acids. J was trimmed by 8 bases and V by 2 bases; bases with no gene match: 5. The use of a sample-barcoded 5' primer and a J-beta primer mix characterized a second PCR of roughly 6 to 11 cycles. Each CDR3 protein is one row after TCRdb ran MiXCR on the 5' RACE reads. The data show more than 500,000 distinct CDR3 sequences, 27% seen once. The sequencing sample was made of blood. This chain links TRBV6-5 with TRBJ1-2; 7 nucleotides line up with TRBD1. The receptor's source is a woman between 65 and 79 years old in good health. CDR3: CASSYDRGRGYTF. The DNA of the CDR3 is TGTGCCAGCAGTTACGATAGGGGGCGCGGCTACACCTTC.